Ten or more counts support the clone carrying this TCR beta chain. Its antigen remains unknown. These data come from a study of T cell repertoires in cytomegalovirus infection. Overall study context: It was the public TCR beta signatures that indicated both CMV infection and matching HLA type.

Each CDR3 protein gets one entry after TCRdb re-called the reads with MiXCR. The sample shows some 350,000 distinct CDR3 sequences, 15% to 20% of them seen only once. General study points: The study found HLA-C-restricted CMV-specific TCR beta clonotypes dominating the ex vivo response. Cumulative public TCR beta family frequency identified carriers of CMV plus the relevant HLA.

The V gene's germline CDR1 is MGHRA and CDR2 YSYEKL. The junction had 16 bases not matched to a gene; V was cut back by 2 bases and J by 9 bases. The CDR3 length is 17 residues. This clonotype originated in a human donor in good health (CMV status not recorded). Some clones in this sample may be carry-over from other donors' samples. The chain employs TRBV4-1 and TRBJ2-1, with 7 positions matching TRBD2. Sequencing input: PBMCs. DNA of the CDR3: TGCGCCAGCAGCCAAACAATCCCGAGGACTAGGAGGGGTGAGCAGTTCTTC. Encoded protein: CASSQTIPRTRRGEQFF.